This T cell receptor beta chain was retrieved from a study of molecular identifiers for immune sequencing clone quantification (dated by TCRdb to between 2018 and 2020). Some background on the complete study: For a replicate experiment, RNA from roughly 18,000 or 92,000 naive CD8 T cells was divided into five aliquots, and four of the five aliquots were sequenced. CD8 T cells were used in a methods study to benchmark molecular-identifier clustering-based TCR repertoire sequencing (MIDCIRS) and TCR RNA copy counting.

V loses 0 bases of germline sequence and J loses 6 bases, and the interval between the two ends is 5 bases. The germline V gene (reference sequence) yields MNHEY for CDR1 and SMNVEV for CDR2. The CDR3, cysteine through phenylalanine, is 13 amino acids long. The entry retains the CDR3 DNA only, 39 bases that are in frame from base 1. The library was generated by PCR. The instrument was an Illumina HiSeq 4000. Bulk TCR libraries were prepared as previously described, using TCR primers listed in Table S5. The Qiagen AllPrep DNA/RNA kit was used to purify total RNA. Before any analysis, reads coming from multiple sequencing runs of the same library were combined into one pool. The authors' pipeline ran thus. Reads were retained only if the reads had an exact TCR constant sequence, and the retained reads were trimmed to 150 nt and grouped according to their 12-nt molecular barcodes. Reads in each barcode group were sub-clustered using a 15% Levenshtein threshold, and a quality-weighted consensus sequence was built for each RNA molecule. Non-functional sequences were removed, as were lower-count sequences one edit away from another. Based on fitting two negative binomial distributions, any barcode sub-cluster with under 20% of the maximum read count was discarded. The raw public data were reprocessed by TCRdb itself: fastp quality trimming at Q25, MiXCR clonotype calling, in-frame beta chains only. One record per CDR3 amino acid sequence lists the most common genes and DNA. Clone size and V and J calls follow TCRdb, not the original study. The sample table records about 35,000 distinct CDR3 sequences; about 20% of these occur just once. The leading ten clones occupy approximately 1.2% of the sample.

This clonotype was seen more than once but under ten times. Its cognate antigen has yet to be identified. No quality values exist for individual bases; no much larger clone is one base distant. Study-wide findings and limitations: The sizes of highly expanded clones could end up underestimated when identical TCR molecules share a barcode. Spiked-in Jurkat TCR RNA equivalent to a single cell was reported to be detectable even among 800,000 to 1,000,000 naive CD8 T cells. Clones above 20 RNA copies held over 97% of molecules in CMV-specific effector cells but under 1% in naive cells. Modeling estimated 2.5 to 3.5 recovered TCR RNA copies per cell, compared with approximately 10 by digital PCR, which implies roughly 29% capture efficiency. When barcode sub-clustering was not used, chimeric consensus sequences inflated TCR diversity, with chimeras reaching as high as 47%. The naive libraries included spiked-in Jurkat TCR RNA (fewer than 11 copies' worth), and this Jurkat TCR RNA is not part of the donor repertoire.

Libraries of naive CD8 T cells were generated from roughly 20,000 to 1,000,000 sorted cells, with 10%, 30% or 50% of the purified RNA used. On a BD FACSAria II, naive CD8 T cells were FACS-sorted as CD8+CD4-CCR7+CD45RA+ and collected into RLT Plus buffer. To test detection sensitivity, Jurkat RNA equivalent to ten TCR copies was spiked into samples of roughly 19,000-1,000,000 naive CD8 T cells. Enrichment of CD8 T cells was done with RosetteSep CD8+ T Cell Enrichment Cocktail plus Ficoll-Paque, and ACK red cell lysis came afterward. The receptor chain draws on TRBV27 and TRBJ2-2; the D gene is perhaps TRBD1, from 5 matching bases. The receptor was isolated from a human donor in good health. Some libraries in this study had Jurkat cell RNA spiked in. The sequenced material came from naive CD8+ T cells from blood, with Jurkat cell RNA spiked in. The label giving this sample's cell subset or site can be read as: FACS-sorted CD8+CD4-CCR7+CD45RA+ naive T cells. The CDR3 has the sequence CASSLSGAGELFF. In nucleotide form, the sequence is TGTGCCAGCAGTTTATCAGGGGCCGGGGAGCTGTTTTTT.